This entry lists 12 T cell receptor beta chains sequenced from one sample in a study of T cell responses to AZD1222 COVID-19 vaccine. TCRdb's copy holds only in-frame clones and misses some; the assay was immunoSEQ multiplex PCR. The table shows 83,000 or so clones, with 75% to 95% occurring only once. The sample consisted of peripheral blood, taken 28 days after the second AZD1222 dose. The receptors come from an adult who received the AZD1222 COVID-19 vaccine.

The chain employs TRBV5-4 and TRBJ1-6; no reliable D call. Germline loops: CDR1 SGHNT, CDR2 YYREEE (reference sequence). The CDR3 runs to 12 residues. Deletions cut 0 bases from V and 15 bases from J, with 10 bases between. This chain's CDR3 is CASSLVGSLLHF. CDR3 DNA sequence: TGTGCCAGCAGCTTGGTAGGCAGTCTCCTCCACTTT.

The chain joins TRBV19 to TRBJ1-3, with D perhaps matching TRBD1 (5 bases). Germline assignment: CDR1 LNHDA and CDR2 SQIVND (reference sequence). V lost 4 bases, J lost 0 bases, and 13 bases lay in between. This CDR3 contains 16 residues. The DNA for the CDR3 is TGTGCCAGTAGTAAAGACAGAGGCCCCTCTGGAAACACCATATATTTT. Protein product: CASSKDRGPSGNTIYF. Filled out from reference TRBV19 and TRBJ1-3, the complete variable domain reads DGGITQSPKYLFRKEGQNVTLSCEQNLNHDAMYWYRQDPGQGLRLIYYSQIVNDFQKGDIAEGYSVSREKKESFPLTVTSAQKNPTAFYLCASSKDRGPSGNTIYFGEGSWLTVV.

V is TRBV19 and J is TRBJ2-3, with TRBD1 identical over 7 bases. The CDR3 has 16 residues. After removal of 5 bases from V and 2 bases from J, the junction contained 10 bases not matched to a gene. CDR1 and CDR2 from the germline V gene are LNHDA and SQIVND (reference sequence). The CDR3 region is CASSVSGTANTDTQYF. CDR3 DNA sequence: TGTGCCAGTAGTGTATCCGGGACAGCTAACACAGATACGCAGTATTTT.

J is TRBJ2-3 and V is TRBV18, with 15 bases fitting TRBD2. The J segment lost 1 base and the V segment lost 3 bases, leaving 8 bases of the junction unmatched. There are 19 residues in the CDR3. Per the germline V gene, CDR1 is KGHSH and CDR2 is LQKENI. Here the CDR3 reads CASSPFPGLAGGGTDTQYF. The DNA for the CDR3 is TGTGCCAGCTCACCTTTCCCGGGACTAGCGGGAGGTGGCACAGATACGCAGTATTTT.

The V gene is TRBV6-1, the J gene TRBJ1-2; D remains unclear. Germline values: CDR1 MNHNS, CDR2 SASEGT. CDR3 length equals 13 residues. V lost 3 bases and J lost 3, with 8 bases in between. The CDR3 is CASSDSRHYGYTF. CDR3 in DNA: TGTGCCAGCAGTGATTCAAGGCACTATGGCTACACCTTC.

This rearrangement joins TRBV11-2 to TRBJ2-7; D is perhaps TRBD2 (5 bases). The length of the CDR3 is 17 residues. Germline CDR1 and CDR2: SGHAT and FQNNGV. V lost 1 base and J lost 2, with 18 bases in between. CDR3 loop: CASSLVRTAGNPYEQYF. The CDR3 DNA reads as TGTGCCAGCAGCTTAGTCAGGACTGCTGGTAATCCCTACGAGCAGTACTTC. Complete variable domain (other parts from reference TRBV11-2 and TRBJ2-7): EAGVAQSPRYKIIEKRQSVAFWCNPISGHATLYWYQQILGQGPKLLIQFQNNGVVDDSQLPKDRFSAERLKGVDSTLKIQPAKLEDSAVYLCASSLVRTAGNPYEQYFGPGTRLTVT.

The V and J genes are TRBV6-1 and TRBJ2-5; TRBD1 matches 7 bases. The CDR3 has 14 residues. The V gene end was trimmed by 3 bases and the J gene end by 5 bases; junction bases not matched to a gene: 6. Germline-derived CDR1 and CDR2 are MNHNS and SASEGT. The CDR3 is CASSERTGRETQYF. The CDR3 nucleotides read TGTGCCAGCAGTGAGAGGACAGGTCGGGAGACCCAGTACTTC.

The sample holds one count of this clone. The chain combines TRBV5-1 with TRBJ1-1; 7 bases line up with TRBD1. The V and J ends lost 2 bases and 4 bases, in that order; junction bases with no gene match: 14. The CDR3 is made up of 17 amino acids. In germline, CDR1 is SGHRS, CDR2 YFSETQ. Here the CDR3 DNA reads TGCGCCAGCAGCTTTGGCCCCCCTCAACAGGGGAGCACTGAAGCTTTCTTT. Protein: CASSFGPPQQGSTEAFF.

The J gene is TRBJ1-4, the V gene TRBV7-9; D is uncertain. There are 18 residues in the CDR3. V shed 4 bases and J shed 3 bases, with 21 bases lying between them. Germline lookup yields CDR1 SEHNR and CDR2 FQNEAQ (reference sequence). The CDR3 protein is CASSSPDSNTRSNEKLFF. Written as DNA, the CDR3 is TGTGCCAGCAGCTCCCCCGATTCAAACACCAGATCTAATGAAAAACTGTTTTTT.

Points on this clone: Its ends do not fully match the called genes, so a read error is possible. V gene TRBV6-5 combines with J gene TRBJ2-6; no clear D gene. The CDR3 is made up of 12 amino acids. Germline CDR1 is MNHEY and CDR2 is SVGAGI. The CDR3 nucleotides read TGTGCCAGCAAAGGAAGGGCAAACGTCCTGACTTTC. Encoded protein: CASKGRANVLTF.

This sequence joins TRBV5-6 and TRBJ2-4; no reliable D call. Trimming removed 4 bases at V and 0 bases at J, with 11 bases between. The CDR3 sequence is 15 residues long. The germline gives CDR1 SGHDT, CDR2 YYEEEE. Here the CDR3 DNA reads TGTGCCAGCAGCCCAATTGACTTAGCCAAAAACATTCAGTACTTC. It yields the protein CASSPIDLAKNIQYF.

The chain uses TRBV7-9 and TRBJ1-4, with 7 bases matching TRBD1. The CDR3 covers 15 residues. The germline gives CDR1 SEHNR, CDR2 FQNEAQ (reference sequence). With 5 bases clipped from V and 3 bases from J, the junction kept 6 bases outside the gene matches. The CDR3 sequence: CASSRQGGPNEKLFF. The CDR3 DNA is TGTGCCAGCAGCCGACAGGGTGGTCCTAATGAAAAACTGTTTTTT.